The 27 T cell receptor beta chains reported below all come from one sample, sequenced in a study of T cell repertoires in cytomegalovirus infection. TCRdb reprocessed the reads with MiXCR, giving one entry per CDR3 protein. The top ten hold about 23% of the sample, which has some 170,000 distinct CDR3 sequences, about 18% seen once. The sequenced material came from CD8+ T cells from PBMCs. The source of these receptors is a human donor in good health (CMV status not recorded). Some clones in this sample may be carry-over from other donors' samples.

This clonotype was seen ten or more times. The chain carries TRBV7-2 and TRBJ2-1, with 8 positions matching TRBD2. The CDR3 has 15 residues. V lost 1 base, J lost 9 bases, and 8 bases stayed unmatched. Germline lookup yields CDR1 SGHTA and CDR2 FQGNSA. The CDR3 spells CASSLVSGGASEQFF. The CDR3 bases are TGTGCCAGCAGCTTAGTTTCCGGGGGGGCATCTGAGCAGTTCTTC.

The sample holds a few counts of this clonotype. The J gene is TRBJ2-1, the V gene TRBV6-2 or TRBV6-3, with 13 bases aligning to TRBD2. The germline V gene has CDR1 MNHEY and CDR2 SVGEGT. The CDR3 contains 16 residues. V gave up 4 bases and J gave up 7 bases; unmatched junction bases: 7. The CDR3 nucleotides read TGTGCCAGCAGTTCAGGACTAGCGGGGGTCTGGAATGAGCAGTTCTTC. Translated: CASSSGLAGVWNEQFF.

Written as DNA, the CDR3 is TGTGCCATCAGTGAGGCGACAGGGGAGAGGGCCCAGTACTTC. Translation gives CAISEATGERAQYF. V is TRBV10-3 and J is TRBJ2-5; 8 bases are shared with TRBD1. Germline V gene lookup returns CDR1 ENHRY and CDR2 SYGVKD. V trimming: 2 bases; J trimming: 9 bases; junction bases outside the gene matches: 8. CDR3 length: 14 amino acids.

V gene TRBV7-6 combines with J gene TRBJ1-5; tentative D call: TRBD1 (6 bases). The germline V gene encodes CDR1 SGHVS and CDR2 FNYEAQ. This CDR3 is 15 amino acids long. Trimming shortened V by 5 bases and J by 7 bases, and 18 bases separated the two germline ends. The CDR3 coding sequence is TGTGCCAGCAGCCCAGCAAAGGGGGGGGGACAGCCCCAGCATTTT. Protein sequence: CASSPAKGGGQPQHF. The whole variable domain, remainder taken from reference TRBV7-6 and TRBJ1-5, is GAGVSQSPRYKVTKRGQDVALRCDPISGHVSLYWYRQALGQGPEFLTYFNYEAQQDKSGLPNDRFSAERPEGSISTLTIQRTEQRDSAMYRCASSPAKGGGQPQHFGDGTRLSIL.

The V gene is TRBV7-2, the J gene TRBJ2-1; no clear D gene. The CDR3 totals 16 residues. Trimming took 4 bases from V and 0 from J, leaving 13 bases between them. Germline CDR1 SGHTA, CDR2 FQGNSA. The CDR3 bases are TGTGCCAGCAGCTCCAGTGGGCTTTTCTCCTACAATGAGCAGTTCTTC. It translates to CASSSSGLFSYNEQFF.

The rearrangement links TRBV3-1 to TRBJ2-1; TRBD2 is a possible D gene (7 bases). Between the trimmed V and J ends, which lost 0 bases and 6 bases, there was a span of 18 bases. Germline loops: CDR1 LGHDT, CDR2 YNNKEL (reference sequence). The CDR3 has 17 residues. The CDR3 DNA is TGTGCCAGCAGCCAAGATGATTCGAGGGGGGGAGTCAATGAGCAGTTCTTC. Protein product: CASSQDDSRGGVNEQFF.

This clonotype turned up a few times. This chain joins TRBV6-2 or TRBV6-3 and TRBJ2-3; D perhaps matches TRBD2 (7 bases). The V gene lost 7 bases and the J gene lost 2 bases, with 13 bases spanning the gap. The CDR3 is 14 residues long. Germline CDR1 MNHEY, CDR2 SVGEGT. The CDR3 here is CASNLGGATDTQYF. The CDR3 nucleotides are TGTGCCAGCAACCTGGGGGGGGCCACAGATACGCAGTATTTT.

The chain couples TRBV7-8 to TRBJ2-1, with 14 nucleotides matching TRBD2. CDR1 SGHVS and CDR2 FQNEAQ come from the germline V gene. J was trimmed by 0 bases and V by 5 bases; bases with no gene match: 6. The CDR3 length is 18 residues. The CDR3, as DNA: TGTGCCAGCAGCCCGGGACTAGCGGGGGTAAGCTCCTACAATGAGCAGTTCTTC. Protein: CASSPGLAGVSSYNEQFF.

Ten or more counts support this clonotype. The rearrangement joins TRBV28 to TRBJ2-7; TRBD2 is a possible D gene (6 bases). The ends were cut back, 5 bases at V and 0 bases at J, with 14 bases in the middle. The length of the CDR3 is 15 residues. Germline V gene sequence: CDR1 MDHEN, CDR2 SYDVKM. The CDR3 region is CASSLGTPSSYEQYF. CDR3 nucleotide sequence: TGTGCCAGCAGTCTCGGGACTCCGAGCTCCTACGAGCAGTACTTC.

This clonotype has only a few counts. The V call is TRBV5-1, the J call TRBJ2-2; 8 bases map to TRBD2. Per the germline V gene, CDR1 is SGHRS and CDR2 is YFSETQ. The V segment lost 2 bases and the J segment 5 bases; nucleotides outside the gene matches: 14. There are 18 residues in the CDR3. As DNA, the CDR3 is TGCGCCAGCAGCTTACCTCCGGGACTAGACATCATAACCGGGGAGCTGTTTTTT. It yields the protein CASSLPPGLDIITGELFF.

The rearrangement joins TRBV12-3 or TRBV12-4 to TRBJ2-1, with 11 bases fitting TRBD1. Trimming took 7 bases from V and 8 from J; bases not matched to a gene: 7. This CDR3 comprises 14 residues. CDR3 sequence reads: CASKGTGGVDEQFF. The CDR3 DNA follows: TGTGCCAGCAAAGGGACAGGGGGAGTAGATGAGCAGTTCTTC.

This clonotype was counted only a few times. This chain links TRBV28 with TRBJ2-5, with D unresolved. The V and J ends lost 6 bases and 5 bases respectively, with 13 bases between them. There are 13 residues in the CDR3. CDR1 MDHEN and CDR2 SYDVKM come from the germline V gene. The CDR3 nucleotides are TGTGCCAGCAGGGACCTCCACCGGGAGACCCAGTACTTC. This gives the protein CASRDLHRETQYF.

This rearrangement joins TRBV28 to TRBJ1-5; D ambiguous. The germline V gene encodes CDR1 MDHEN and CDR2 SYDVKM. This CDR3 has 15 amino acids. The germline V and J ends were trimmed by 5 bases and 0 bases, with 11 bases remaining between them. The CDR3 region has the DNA TGTGCCAGCAGTCCCTATGGGTATAGCAATCAGCCCCAGCATTTT. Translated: CASSPYGYSNQPQHF.

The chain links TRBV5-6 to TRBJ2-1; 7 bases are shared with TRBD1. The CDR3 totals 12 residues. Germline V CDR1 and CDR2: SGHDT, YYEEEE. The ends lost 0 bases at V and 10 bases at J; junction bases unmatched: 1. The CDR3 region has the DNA TGTGCCAGCAGCTTGGAAGGGGGCGAGCAGTTCTTC. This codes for CASSLEGGEQFF.

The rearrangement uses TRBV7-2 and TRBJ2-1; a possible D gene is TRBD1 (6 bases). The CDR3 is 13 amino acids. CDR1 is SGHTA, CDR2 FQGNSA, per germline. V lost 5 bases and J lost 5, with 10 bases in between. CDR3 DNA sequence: TGTGCCAGCAGCCCCGGGACACACAATGAGCAGTTCTTC. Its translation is CASSPGTHNEQFF.

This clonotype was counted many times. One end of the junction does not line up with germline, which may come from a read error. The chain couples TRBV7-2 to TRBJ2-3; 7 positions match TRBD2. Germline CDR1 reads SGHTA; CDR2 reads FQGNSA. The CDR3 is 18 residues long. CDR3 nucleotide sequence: TGTGCCAGCACCTTAGGGAGGGGAAGGGGTACTAGCACAGATACGCAGTATTTT. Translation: CASTLGRGRGTSTDTQYF.

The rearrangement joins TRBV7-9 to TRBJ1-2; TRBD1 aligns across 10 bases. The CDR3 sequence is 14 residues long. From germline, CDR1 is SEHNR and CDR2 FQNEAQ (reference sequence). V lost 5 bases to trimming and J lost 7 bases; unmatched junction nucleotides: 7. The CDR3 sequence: CASSLGTGEGGYTF. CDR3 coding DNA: TGTGCCAGCAGCCTTGGGACAGGGGAAGGTGGCTACACCTTC.

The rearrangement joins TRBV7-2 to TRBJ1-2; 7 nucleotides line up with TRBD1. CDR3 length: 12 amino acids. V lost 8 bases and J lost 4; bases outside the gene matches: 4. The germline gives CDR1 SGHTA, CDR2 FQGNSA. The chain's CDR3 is CASAGGIYGYTF. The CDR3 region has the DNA TGTGCCAGCGCAGGGGGGATCTATGGCTACACCTTC.

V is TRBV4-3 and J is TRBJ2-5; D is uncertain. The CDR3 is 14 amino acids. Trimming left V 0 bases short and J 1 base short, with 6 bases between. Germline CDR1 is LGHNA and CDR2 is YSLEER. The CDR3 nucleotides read TGCGCCAGCAGCCAAGATAGTCTCCAAGAGACCCAGTACTTC. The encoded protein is CASSQDSLQETQYF.

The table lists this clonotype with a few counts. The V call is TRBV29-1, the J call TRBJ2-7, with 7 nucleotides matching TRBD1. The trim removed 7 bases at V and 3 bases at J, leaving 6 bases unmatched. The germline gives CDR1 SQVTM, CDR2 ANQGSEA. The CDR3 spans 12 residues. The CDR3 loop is CSAQGDGYEQYF. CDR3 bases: TGCAGCGCCCAGGGGGATGGCTACGAGCAGTACTTC.

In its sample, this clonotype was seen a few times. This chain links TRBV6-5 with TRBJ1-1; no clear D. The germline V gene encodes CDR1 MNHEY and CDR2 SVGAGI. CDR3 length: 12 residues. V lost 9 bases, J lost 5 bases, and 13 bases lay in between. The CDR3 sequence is CASSPGETEAFF. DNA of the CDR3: TGTGCCAGTAGTCCCGGGGAAACTGAAGCTTTCTTT.

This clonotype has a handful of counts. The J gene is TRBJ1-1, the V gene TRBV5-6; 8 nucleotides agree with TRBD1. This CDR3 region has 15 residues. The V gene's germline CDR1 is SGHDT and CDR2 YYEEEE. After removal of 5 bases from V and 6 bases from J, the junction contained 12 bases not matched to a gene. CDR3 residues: CASRYSGGLIPEAFF. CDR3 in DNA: TGTGCCAGCAGATATTCAGGGGGCTTGATACCTGAAGCTTTCTTT.

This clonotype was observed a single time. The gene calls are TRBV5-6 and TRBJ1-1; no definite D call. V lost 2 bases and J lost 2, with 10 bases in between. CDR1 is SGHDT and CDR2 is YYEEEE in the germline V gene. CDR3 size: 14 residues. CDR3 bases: TGTGCCAGCAGCTTTCCGACACGTAACACTGAAGCTTTCTTT. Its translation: CASSFPTRNTEAFF.

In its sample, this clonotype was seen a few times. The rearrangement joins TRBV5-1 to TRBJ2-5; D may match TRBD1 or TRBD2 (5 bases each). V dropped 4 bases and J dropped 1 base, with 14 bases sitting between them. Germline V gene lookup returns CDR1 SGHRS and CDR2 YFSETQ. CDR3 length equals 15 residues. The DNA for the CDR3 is TGCGCCAGCAGCGGCCGGGACGCCAGCCAAGAGACCCAGTACTTC. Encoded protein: CASSGRDASQETQYF.

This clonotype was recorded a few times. Here the CDR3 reads CSARDIGGRYEQYF. The DNA for the CDR3 is TGCAGTGCTAGAGATATCGGGGGGCGCTACGAGCAGTACTTC. The chain is built from TRBV20-1 and TRBJ2-7; D is possibly TRBD2 (7 bases). The germline V gene encodes CDR1 DFQATT and CDR2 SNEGSKA (reference sequence). Trimming left V 0 bases short and J 3 bases short, with 12 bases between. The CDR3 sequence is 14 residues long.

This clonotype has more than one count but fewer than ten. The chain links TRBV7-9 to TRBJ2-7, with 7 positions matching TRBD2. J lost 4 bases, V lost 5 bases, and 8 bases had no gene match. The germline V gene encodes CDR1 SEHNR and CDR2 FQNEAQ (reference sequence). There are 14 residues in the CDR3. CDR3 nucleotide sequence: TGTGCCAGCAGCCCCCCCCGGGGGGATTACGAGCAGTACTTC. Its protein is CASSPPRGDYEQYF.

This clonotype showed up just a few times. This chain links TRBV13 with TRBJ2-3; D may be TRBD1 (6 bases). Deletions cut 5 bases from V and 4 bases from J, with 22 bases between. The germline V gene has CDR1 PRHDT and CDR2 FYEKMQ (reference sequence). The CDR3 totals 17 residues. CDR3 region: CASSPLGLQGSADTQYF. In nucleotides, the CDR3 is TGTGCCAGCAGCCCGTTGGGATTACAGGGTAGTGCAGATACGCAGTATTTT.